The entry that follows covers one T cell receptor (beta chain) sequence. Its antigen is currently not known. No quality values exist for individual bases; no much larger clone is one base distant. TCRbeta CDR3 regions were amplified from genomic DNA by means of the immunoSEQ Assay, a bias-controlled multiplex PCR. As for how the authors treated the data: Within the assay, amplification of reference gene primers was used to estimate how many nucleated cells each sample contained. To quantify the absolute abundance of each unique TCRbeta CDR3 rearrangement, sequence reads were collapsed and filtered. For each sample, productive Simpson clonality was calculated as the square root of Simpson's diversity index over productive rearrangements. Here the immuneACCESS table is served through TCRdb, limited to in-frame sequences with V and J called. Missing clones are a known gap in these copies; in checked studies unresolved V genes cover under half, and the rest lacks a known reason. V, J and clone size were drawn from that table, and D and trimming were deduced from the DNA. The table for this sample lists roughly 290,000 clones; around 86% of them were counted only once. The biggest ten clones account for 1.7% of the sample.

The record originates from a study of blood T cell repertoires in COVID-19 (dated by TCRdb to the early 2020s). For the wider study: Samples from collaborators originated in the United States, Italy and Spain and spanned both the acute and convalescent phases of COVID-19. The material from the prospective study consisted of cDNA or gDNA derived from T cells, B-cell-depleted T cells, or PBMCs. The sample metadata nearly always contained a de-identified subject ID, COVID-19 status, age in years and sex. Deeply sampled blood TCRbeta repertoires from subjects exposed to, actively infected with, or recovered from COVID-19 were included in the dataset. The repertoires were released in a freely available public database intended as a resource for research on the immune response to SARS-CoV-2. The samples were drawn from the first 160 participants of the ongoing ImmuneRACE study and from 1,254 subjects provided by 6 global collaborators. Where HLA class I and class II types were available, the types were taken from metadata supplied by the sample provider, not from assay-based typing.

Study-wide conclusions, independent of this receptor: Clinical and demographic metadata were provided uncurated, with the amount varying by source and participant.

Participants in the prospective study were enrolled through a virtual design, were aged about 18 to 89 years, and lived in 24 United States geographic areas. To assign participants to cohorts, the prospective study relied on clinical history that participants themselves reported in a screening survey and a study questionnaire. ImmuneRACE Cohort 3 recovered participants were defined by two consecutive negative NP/OP PCR tests, healthcare professional clearance, or symptom resolution. Mobile phlebotomists in the prospective study collected whole blood, serum and a nasopharyngeal or oropharyngeal swab from every participant. Prospective study participants could optionally give additional blood draws and questionnaires over an approximately two-month period. Prospective study blood samples were shipped either frozen or at room temperature before DNA extraction. The sample comprised PBMCs or T cells enriched from blood (not recorded which). This sequence was found in a woman aged 40 to 50 who had recovered from COVID-19.

The CDR3 region reads CASSLRDRGPGELFF. The bases are TGTGCCAGCAGCCTGCGGGACAGGGGGCCCGGGGAGCTGTTTTTT. Recombination joined TRBV3-1 (or the pseudogene TRBV3-2) with TRBJ2-2; the central 12 bases match TRBD1. V is cut back by 4 bases and J by 6 bases, with 3 bases in the junction unmatched. Reading from cysteine to phenylalanine, the CDR3 counts 15 amino acids. Only the CDR3 part of the read is kept: 45 bases, read in frame from the first base. CDR1 and CDR2 (LGHDT, YNNKEL) derive from the germline V gene (reference sequence).